The 14 T cell receptor beta chains below come from one sample, sequenced in a study of identical twins. TCRdb analysed the 5' RACE reads with MiXCR anew, one entry per CDR3 protein. The repertoire holds about 520,000 distinct CDR3 sequences, with roughly a fifth as singletons. These data also formed part of another study, on T cells expressing NK-cell markers.

Sequencing was performed on CD4+ T cells sorted from blood. These receptors originate from a young woman in good health.

This clonotype appeared a single time. This CDR3 reads CASTRGGAPTEAFF. In DNA form, the CDR3 reads TGTGCCAGTACCCGAGGGGGCGCCCCGACTGAAGCTTTCTTT. The chain is built from TRBV19 and TRBJ1-1, with 7 bases matching TRBD1. Per germline, CDR1 LNHDA and CDR2 SQIVND (reference sequence). The CDR3 covers 14 residues. V lost 7 bases to trimming and J lost 5 bases; unmatched junction nucleotides: 10.

This clonotype has ten or more counts. The gene calls are TRBV12-3 or TRBV12-4 and TRBJ2-1; D is possibly TRBD2 (6 bases). The V gene lost 7 bases and the J gene lost 9 bases, with 10 bases spanning the gap. This CDR3 has 11 residues. For the CDR3, the DNA is TGTGCCAGCAATCGCGGGGTTGAGCAGTTCTTC. Translating it yields CASNRGVEQFF.

The count of this clonotype is one. The chain has TRBV20-1 and TRBJ2-3; TRBD1 aligns across 10 bases. J was trimmed by 0 bases and V by 6 bases; bases with no gene match: 12. CDR3 size: 17 residues. Per the germline V gene, CDR1 is DFQATT and CDR2 is SNEGSKA (reference sequence). The CDR3 protein is CSARRRTGGRSTDTQYF. The CDR3 region has the DNA TGCAGTGCCAGGAGAAGGACAGGGGGACGTAGCACAGATACGCAGTATTTT.

The gene calls are TRBV5-1 and TRBJ2-7; D possibly corresponds to TRBD2 (7 bases). The ends were cut back, 0 bases at V and 6 bases at J, with 13 bases in the middle. Germline V lookup: CDR1 SGHRS, CDR2 YFSETQ. The CDR3 is 14 amino acids. The CDR3 nucleotides are TGCGCCAGCAGCTTGGGGGGGGGCCCTGGCGAGCAGTACTTC. Translation: CASSLGGGPGEQYF.

The chain employs TRBV6-5 and TRBJ2-7; TRBD1 matches 8 bases. Trimming removed 0 bases from V and 7 bases from J; junction bases left unmatched: 8. This CDR3 is built from 15 residues. Germline values: CDR1 MNHEY, CDR2 SVGAGI. The CDR3 sequence is CASSYSLGTGGEQYF. CDR3 nucleotides: TGTGCCAGCAGTTACTCTTTAGGGACAGGCGGGGAGCAGTACTTC.

The CDR3 DNA sequence: TGCAGTGCAGCGGGACAGGGGCACTCTGGGGCCAACGTCCTGACTTTC. Translating it yields CSAAGQGHSGANVLTF. The V gene is TRBV20-1, the J gene TRBJ2-6; TRBD1 agrees at 10 bases. CDR1 and CDR2 from the germline V gene are DFQATT and SNEGSKA (reference sequence). CDR3 length equals 16 residues. Trimming took 6 bases from V and 0 from J; bases not matched to a gene: 5.

The chain is built from TRBV6-5 and TRBJ2-7, with unresolved D. The CDR3 length is 13 residues. Per the germline V gene, CDR1 is MNHEY and CDR2 is SVGAGI. The germline V and J ends were trimmed by 3 bases and 0 bases, with 6 bases remaining between them. CDR3 region: CASSYLPSYEQYF. CDR3 nucleotide sequence: TGTGCCAGCAGTTATCTCCCCTCCTACGAGCAGTACTTC.

This clonotype was detected a few times. The DNA for the CDR3 is TGCGCCAGCAGCGGCGACAGCACAGATACGCAGTATTTT. Its protein is CASSGDSTDTQYF. V gene TRBV4-3 combines with J gene TRBJ2-3, with no clear D. Germline V gene data show CDR1 as LGHNA and CDR2 as YSLEER. V was shortened by 5 bases and J by 0 bases, with 6 bases between the two germline ends. The CDR3 runs 13 residues.

This clonotype was counted at least ten times. The rearrangement links TRBV20-1 to TRBJ2-7; 10 nucleotides match TRBD2. V was clipped by 4 bases and J by 7 bases; unmatched bases: 7. The germline V gene has CDR1 DFQATT and CDR2 SNEGSKA (reference sequence). The CDR3 extends over 13 amino acids. The DNA of the CDR3 is TGCAGTGCTACTAGCGGGAGTACGGGGGAGCAGTACTTC. Its protein product is CSATSGSTGEQYF.

At least ten counts were recorded for this clonotype. This chain joins TRBV29-1 and TRBJ2-5; D possibly corresponds to TRBD2 (6 bases). Trimming took 6 bases from V and 5 from J, leaving 19 bases between them. This CDR3 spans 14 amino acids. Per germline, CDR1 SQVTM and CDR2 ANQGSEA. CDR3 loop: CSVSSVGGQETQYF. The CDR3 DNA sequence: TGCAGCGTCTCCTCGGTGGGGGGTCAGGAGACCCAGTACTTC.

This clonotype showed up just a few times. The V call is TRBV24-1, the J call TRBJ2-3; D uncertain. CDR1 KGHDR and CDR2 SFDVKD come from the germline V gene. The length of the CDR3 is 14 residues. Between the trimmed V and J ends, which lost 3 bases and 2 bases, there was a span of 8 bases. CDR3 protein: CATSDREVTDTQYF. The CDR3 DNA reads as TGTGCCACCAGTGATCGTGAAGTCACAGATACGCAGTATTTT.

The chain recombines TRBV9 with TRBJ2-1, with TRBD2 as a possible D gene (7 bases). The CDR3 length is 16 residues. Germline values: CDR1 SGDLS, CDR2 YYNGEE. V lost 0 bases to trimming and J lost 9 bases, with 19 bases between them. The CDR3 sequence is CASSVVHNGGGGEQFF. CDR3 coding DNA: TGTGCCAGCAGCGTAGTGCATAACGGAGGGGGGGGTGAGCAGTTCTTC.

The CDR3 sequence: CSVGQNSNQPQHF. In DNA, the CDR3 is TGCAGCGTTGGGCAGAATAGCAATCAGCCCCAGCATTTT. The gene calls are TRBV29-1 and TRBJ1-5; D unresolved. V was clipped by 4 bases and J by 0 bases, with 7 bases between them. The CDR3 has 13 amino acids. The germline gives CDR1 SQVTM, CDR2 ANQGSEA. The full variable domain, its missing parts supplied by reference TRBV29-1 and TRBJ1-5, is SAVISQKPSRDICQRGTSLTIQCQVDSQVTMMFWYRQQPGQSLTLIATANQGSEATYESGFVIDKFPISRPNLTFSTLTVSNMSPEDSSIYLCSVGQNSNQPQHFGDGTRLSIL.

The chain employs TRBV7-8 and TRBJ1-1, with unresolved D. V was trimmed by 0 bases and J by 11 bases, leaving 13 bases between them. The CDR3 is 13 residues long. Germline loops: CDR1 SGHVS, CDR2 FQNEAQ. CDR3 sequence reads: CASSLAWVVEAFF. The DNA of the CDR3 is TGTGCCAGCAGCTTAGCGTGGGTAGTAGAGGCTTTCTTT. The full variable domain, completed using reference TRBV7-8 and TRBJ1-1, is GAGVSQSPRYKVAKRGQDVALRCDPISGHVSLFWYQQALGQGPEFLTYFQNEAQLDKSGLPSDRFFAERPEGSVSTLKIQRTQQEDSAVYLCASSLAWVVEAFFGQGTRLTVV.